These 32 T cell receptor beta chains were all obtained from the same sample, sequenced in a study of T-cell reconstitution after alpha-beta-depleted transplantation in children. The authors prepared the TCRbeta library with unique molecular identifiers. Each CDR3 protein is one row after TCRdb ran MiXCR on the PCR reads. The data show 360,000 or so distinct CDR3 sequences, around 20% seen once. This sample comprised PBMCs from the stem cell graft donor, obtained from the stem cell graft. These receptors were obtained from a human donor who donated a stem cell graft to a child with acute myeloid leukemia.

The gene calls are TRBV12-3 or TRBV12-4 and TRBJ1-1; no clear D gene. Trimming took 6 bases from V and 7 from J, leaving 9 bases between them. CDR3 length: 11 amino acids. CDR3 sequence reads: CASREAVEAFF. CDR3 DNA sequence: TGTGCCAGCAGAGAGGCAGTTGAAGCTTTCTTT.

The chain is built from TRBV24-1 and TRBJ2-3; D perhaps matches TRBD2 (5 bases). The CDR3 contains 11 residues. Germline V CDR1 and CDR2: KGHDR, SFDVKD. With 9 bases removed from V and 8 bases from J, the gap between germline ends came to 11 bases. Written as DNA, the CDR3 is TGTGCCACCCGCGAAAGCGGTACGCAGTATTTT. Protein product: CATRESGTQYF.

The chain uses TRBV12-3 or TRBV12-4 and TRBJ2-7; unclear D gene. The V and J ends lost 3 bases and 12 bases respectively, with 9 bases between them. The length of the CDR3 is 10 residues. CDR3 residues: CASSFRPLYF. CDR3 coding DNA: TGTGCCAGCAGTTTTAGGCCCCTGTACTTC.

This clonotype was counted ten times or more. This chain links TRBV12-3 or TRBV12-4 with TRBJ1-4; D unclear. This CDR3 is built from 11 residues. Trimming cost V 6 bases and J 10 bases, with 9 bases left between them. As DNA, the CDR3 is TGTGCCAGCAGCAAACATGGAAAACTGTTTTTT. Translated: CASSKHGKLFF.

This clonotype was observed at least ten times. The genes are TRBV29-1 and TRBJ1-2, with D unclear. Trimming took off 0 bases at V and 7 bases at J, with 3 bases between the two ends. The germline V gene encodes CDR1 SQVTM and CDR2 ANQGSEA. This CDR3 spans 10 amino acids. CDR3 region: CSVEDTGYTF. In DNA form, the CDR3 reads TGCAGCGTTGAAGATACTGGCTACACCTTC.

This clonotype came up many times. The chain couples TRBV5-1 to TRBJ2-1; D is undetermined. Germline CDR1 reads SGHRS; CDR2 reads YFSETQ. V was pared by 0 bases and J by 5 bases, with 6 bases between. The CDR3 has 13 amino acids. CDR3 nucleotide sequence: TGCGCCAGCAGCTTGGGGATAGACAATGAGCAGTTCTTC. Translation gives CASSLGIDNEQFF. Full variable domain (outside the CDR3, taken from reference TRBV5-1 and TRBJ2-1): KAGVTQTPRYLIKTRGQQVTLSCSPISGHRSVSWYQQTPGQGLQFLFEYFSETQRNKGNFPGRFSGRQFSNSRSEMNVSTLELGDSALYLCASSLGIDNEQFFGPGTRLTVL.

The chain recombines TRBV5-1 with TRBJ2-5; D not certain. V lost 2 bases and J 2 bases, leaving 13 bases between the germline ends. Per germline, CDR1 SGHRS and CDR2 YFSETQ. The CDR3 length is 15 residues. Written as DNA, the CDR3 is TGCGCCAGCAGCTTAGTACCGGAGAGACAAGAGACCCAGTACTTC. This sequence encodes CASSLVPERQETQYF.

The rearrangement uses TRBV5-5 and TRBJ2-1; D is unclear. V was pared by 5 bases and J by 5 bases, with 17 bases between. Germline assignment: CDR1 SGHKS and CDR2 YYEKEE (reference sequence). CDR3 length: 15 amino acids. The CDR3: CASSPTRSTDNEQFF. The DNA for the CDR3 is TGTGCCAGCAGTCCGACACGGAGTACTGACAATGAGCAGTTCTTC. The variable domain in full, with the rest retrieved from reference TRBV5-5 and TRBJ2-1, is DAGVTQSPTHLIKTRGQQVTLRCSPISGHKSVSWYQQVLGQGPQFIFQYYEKEERGRGNFPDRFSARQFPNYSSELNVNALLLGDSALYLCASSPTRSTDNEQFFGPGTRLTVL.

The table lists this clonotype with many counts. The rearrangement uses TRBV6-5 and TRBJ2-1; no clear D gene. Trimming shortened V by 0 bases and J by 1 base, and 10 bases separated the two germline ends. Germline CDR1 MNHEY, CDR2 SVGAGI. The CDR3 contains 16 residues. CDR3 protein: CASSYSASQSYNEQFF. In nucleotides, the CDR3 is TGTGCCAGCAGTTACTCGGCTAGTCAATCCTACAATGAGCAGTTCTTC.

This clonotype has only a few counts. The chain has TRBV12-3 or TRBV12-4 and TRBJ2-7; 8 nucleotides line up with TRBD1. The CDR3 is made up of 15 amino acids. Trimming removed 8 bases from V and 3 bases from J; junction bases left unmatched: 12. CDR3 sequence reads: CASGRTGKTYYEQYF. The CDR3 nucleotides are TGTGCCAGCGGCCGGACAGGGAAAACGTACTACGAGCAGTACTTC.

V is TRBV12-3 or TRBV12-4 and J is TRBJ2-3; D is possibly TRBD2 (7 bases). V dropped 2 bases and J dropped 2 bases, with 11 bases sitting between them. The CDR3 covers 15 residues. This CDR3 reads CASSLSGTTTDTQYF. CDR3 nucleotides: TGTGCCAGCAGTTTAAGCGGGACAACCACAGATACGCAGTATTTT.

J is TRBJ2-5 and V is TRBV5-1, with 8 bases matching TRBD1. From germline, CDR1 is SGHRS and CDR2 YFSETQ. There are 14 residues in the CDR3. V lost 2 bases, J lost 5 bases, and 5 bases stayed unmatched. The CDR3 DNA reads TGCGCCAGCAGCTTTGGACAGGGCGGGGAGACCCAGTACTTC. Its protein product is CASSFGQGGETQYF.

This clonotype was recorded many times. The chain has TRBV20-1 and TRBJ2-7; no reliable D call. Trimming took off 0 bases at V and 2 bases at J, with 11 bases between the two ends. This CDR3 is 14 amino acids long. Germline CDR1 and CDR2: DFQATT and SNEGSKA (reference sequence). CDR3 nucleotides: TGCAGTGCTAGAGATACCCTATCCCCCTACGAGCAGTACTTC. This gives the protein CSARDTLSPYEQYF.

This clonotype was counted only a few times. The rearrangement joins TRBV12-5 to TRBJ2-2, with 7 positions matching TRBD1. Germline loops: CDR1 LGHNT, CDR2 FRNRAP. The length of the CDR3 is 15 residues. V was clipped by 4 bases and J by 0 bases; unmatched bases: 2. The CDR3 loop reads CASGSGQANTGELFF. CDR3 nucleotides: TGTGCTAGTGGTTCCGGACAGGCGAACACCGGGGAGCTGTTTTTT.

This clonotype was seen ten or more times. The chain couples TRBV29-1 to TRBJ2-1, with 7 bases matching TRBD2. CDR3 size: 13 residues. Germline values: CDR1 SQVTM, CDR2 ANQGSEA. V shed 4 bases and J 3 bases; nucleotides not matched to a gene: 3. Written as DNA, the CDR3 is TGCAGCGTTGGGGGACTAATCTACAATGAGCAGTTCTTC. Its translation is CSVGGLIYNEQFF.

This clonotype was observed many times. The chain carries TRBV20-1 and TRBJ2-7; D is possibly TRBD2 (6 bases). Germline values: CDR1 DFQATT, CDR2 SNEGSKA (reference sequence). The CDR3 contains 16 residues. The V gene lost 2 bases and the J gene lost 2 bases, with 19 bases spanning the gap. The DNA of the CDR3 is TGCAGTGCTAGAACCCACTCCGGGACGGGGGCCTACGAGCAGTACTTC. This sequence encodes CSARTHSGTGAYEQYF.

This clonotype came up many times. The chain joins TRBV29-1 to TRBJ2-3, with D tentatively TRBD2 (5 bases). Trimming left V 4 bases short and J 6 bases short, with 11 bases between. CDR1 and CDR2 from the germline V gene are SQVTM and ANQGSEA. The CDR3 covers 12 residues. The CDR3 here is CSVGGVADTQYF. DNA of the CDR3: TGCAGCGTTGGGGGAGTAGCCGATACGCAGTATTTT.

The chain has TRBV5-5 and TRBJ2-1; D gene ambiguous. Germline CDR1 SGHKS, CDR2 YYEKEE (reference sequence). The CDR3 totals 13 residues. Trimming stripped 0 bases from V and 5 bases from J, with 6 bases between. CDR3 DNA: TGTGCCAGCAGCTTGGACATTAACAATGAGCAGTTCTTC. Amino acids: CASSLDINNEQFF.

On this clonotype: This may come from a read error, since a much larger clone is one base off. The chain has TRBV28 and TRBJ2-1; TRBD1 agrees at 8 bases. Germline assignment: CDR1 MDHEN and CDR2 SYDVKM. Germline trimming cut 6 bases from V and 0 bases from J; bases unmatched to any gene: 4. This CDR3 contains 15 residues. CDR3 sequence reads: CASSSTGVSYNEQFF. DNA of the CDR3: TGTGCCAGCAGCTCGACAGGGGTCTCCTACAATGAGCAGTTCTTC. Full variable domain (missing parts from reference TRBV28 and TRBJ2-1): DVKVTQSSRYLVKRTGEKVFLECVQDMDHENMFWYRQDPGLGLRLIYFSYDVKMKEKGDIPEGYSVSREKKERFSLILESASTNQTSMYLCASSSTGVSYNEQFFGPGTRLTVL.

The V gene is TRBV12-3 or TRBV12-4, the J gene TRBJ2-5, with D unresolved. CDR3 length: 13 amino acids. V was clipped by 5 bases and J by 0 bases, with 7 bases between them. The CDR3 loop reads CASSPTNQETQYF. CDR3 nucleotide sequence: TGTGCCAGCAGTCCCACCAACCAAGAGACCCAGTACTTC.

The sample holds many counts of this clonotype. V usage is TRBV7-6 and J usage is TRBJ2-7, with D uncertain. Germline CDR1 is SGHVS and CDR2 is FNYEAQ. The CDR3 runs to 14 residues. V lost 5 bases and J 3 bases, leaving 14 bases between the germline ends. CDR3 residues: CASSPMSLGYEQYF. The CDR3 bases are TGTGCCAGCAGCCCGATGAGTTTAGGCTACGAGCAGTACTTC.

The V gene is TRBV28, the J gene TRBJ1-3; possibly TRBD1 for D (5 bases). V lost 5 bases to trimming and J lost 4 bases, with 15 bases between them. This CDR3 contains 15 residues. The germline gives CDR1 MDHEN, CDR2 SYDVKM. The CDR3 DNA sequence: TGTGCCAGCAGTGTGGGAGGGACGAGAGGAAACACCATATATTTT. Translation gives CASSVGGTRGNTIYF. The full variable domain, completed using reference TRBV28 and TRBJ1-3, is DVKVTQSSRYLVKRTGEKVFLECVQDMDHENMFWYRQDPGLGLRLIYFSYDVKMKEKGDIPEGYSVSREKKERFSLILESASTNQTSMYLCASSVGGTRGNTIYFGEGSWLTVV.

This clonotype has a count of ten or more. The rearrangement joins TRBV12-3 or TRBV12-4 to TRBJ1-4; a weak D match, TRBD1 (5 bases). CDR3 length: 16 amino acids. Trimming removed 6 bases from V and 13 bases from J, with 27 bases in between. For the CDR3, the DNA is TGTGCCAGCAGATCAGGGAGGGGCCCGGGCTGGTTACGACTGTTTTTT. Translated: CASRSGRGPGWLRLFF.

In this sample, this clonotype turned up a few times. The rearrangement uses TRBV6-5 and TRBJ2-1; D is possibly TRBD1 or TRBD2 (6 bases each). Germline V gene data show CDR1 as MNHEY and CDR2 as SVGAGI. The CDR3 has 16 residues. Trimming left V 4 bases short and J 8 bases short, with 21 bases between. The CDR3 spells CASSLGGGVQVYEQFF. DNA of the CDR3: TGTGCCAGCAGTTTAGGAGGGGGAGTTCAGGTCTATGAGCAGTTCTTC.

Only a few counts were recorded for this clonotype. The genes are TRBV10-2 and TRBJ2-1; 10 bases map to TRBD2. This CDR3 spans 14 amino acids. The V segment lost 11 bases and the J segment 4 bases; nucleotides outside the gene matches: 8. Germline assignment: CDR1 WSHSY and CDR2 SAAADI. The CDR3 region is CASTGTSVYNEQFF. CDR3 nucleotides: TGCGCCTCTACCGGGACTAGCGTATACAATGAGCAGTTCTTC.

The chain is built from TRBV12-3 or TRBV12-4 and TRBJ1-5; 8 nucleotides line up with TRBD1. J lost 9 bases, V lost 5 bases, and 9 bases had no gene match. This CDR3 comprises 14 residues. CDR3 DNA: TGTGCCAGCAGTCCCCAGGGGGCACGGGGGCCCCAGCATTTT. Its protein product is CASSPQGARGPQHF.

The J gene is TRBJ2-1, the V gene TRBV28; 10 positions match TRBD2. The CDR3 contains 16 residues. Trimming at V came to 6 bases and at J to 3 bases, leaving 8 bases not matched to a gene. Germline CDR1 MDHEN, CDR2 SYDVKM. The CDR3 region has the DNA TGTGCCAGCAGCGCTAGCGGGAGATTGTACTACAATGAGCAGTTCTTC. Translating it yields CASSASGRLYYNEQFF. The entire variable domain, with the rest obtained from reference TRBV28 and TRBJ2-1, is as follows: DVKVTQSSRYLVKRTGEKVFLECVQDMDHENMFWYRQDPGLGLRLIYFSYDVKMKEKGDIPEGYSVSREKKERFSLILESASTNQTSMYLCASSASGRLYYNEQFFGPGTRLTVL.

The rearrangement joins TRBV29-1 to TRBJ2-2; D perhaps matches TRBD2 (5 bases). CDR3 length equals 13 residues. Germline loops: CDR1 SQVTM, CDR2 ANQGSEA. V lost 7 bases, J lost 3 bases, and 12 bases lay in between. CDR3 bases: TGCAGCGCCGTCACTAGTCACACCGGGGAGCTGTTTTTT. Translating gives CSAVTSHTGELFF.

V gene TRBV15 combines with J gene TRBJ2-4; 10 nucleotides line up with TRBD1. Germline V gives CDR1 LNHNV, CDR2 YYDKDF (reference sequence). This CDR3 comprises 15 residues. The junction had 4 bases not matched to a gene; V was cut back by 0 bases and J by 8 bases. The CDR3 loop reads CATSRDGGQGHIQYF. The DNA for the CDR3 is TGTGCCACCAGCAGAGATGGGGGACAGGGGCACATTCAGTACTTC.

The CDR3 protein is CASRSDNQETQYF. CDR3 bases: TGTGCCAGCAGGTCAGACAACCAAGAGACCCAGTACTTC. The V call is TRBV6-1, the J call TRBJ2-5; D unresolved. With 6 bases removed from V and 0 bases from J, the gap between germline ends came to 8 bases. The CDR3 is 13 residues long. Germline assignment: CDR1 MNHNS and CDR2 SASEGT.

This rearrangement joins TRBV7-9 to TRBJ2-5; no clear D gene. Germline V CDR1 and CDR2: SEHNR, FQNEAQ (reference sequence). The CDR3 is 13 amino acids. V dropped 1 base and J dropped 5 bases, with 8 bases sitting between them. The CDR3 coding sequence is TGTGCCAGCAGCTTAGGAGGAGTTGAGACCCAGTACTTC. Protein product: CASSLGGVETQYF. The full variable domain, rest sourced from reference TRBV7-9 and TRBJ2-5, is DTGVSQNPRHKITKRGQNVTFRCDPISEHNRLYWYRQTLGQGPEFLTYFQNEAQLEKSRLLSDRFSAERPKGSFSTLEIQRTEQGDSAMYLCASSLGGVETQYFGPGTRLLVL.

This clonotype has only a few counts. V and J are TRBV20-1 and TRBJ1-5; D remains ambiguous. This CDR3 has 14 amino acids. With 0 bases removed from V and 1 base from J, the gap between germline ends came to 7 bases. Germline assignment: CDR1 DFQATT and CDR2 SNEGSKA (reference sequence). The CDR3 region has the DNA TGCAGTGCTAGAGATCCTGGGAGCAATCAGCCCCAGCATTTT. This translates into CSARDPGSNQPQHF.